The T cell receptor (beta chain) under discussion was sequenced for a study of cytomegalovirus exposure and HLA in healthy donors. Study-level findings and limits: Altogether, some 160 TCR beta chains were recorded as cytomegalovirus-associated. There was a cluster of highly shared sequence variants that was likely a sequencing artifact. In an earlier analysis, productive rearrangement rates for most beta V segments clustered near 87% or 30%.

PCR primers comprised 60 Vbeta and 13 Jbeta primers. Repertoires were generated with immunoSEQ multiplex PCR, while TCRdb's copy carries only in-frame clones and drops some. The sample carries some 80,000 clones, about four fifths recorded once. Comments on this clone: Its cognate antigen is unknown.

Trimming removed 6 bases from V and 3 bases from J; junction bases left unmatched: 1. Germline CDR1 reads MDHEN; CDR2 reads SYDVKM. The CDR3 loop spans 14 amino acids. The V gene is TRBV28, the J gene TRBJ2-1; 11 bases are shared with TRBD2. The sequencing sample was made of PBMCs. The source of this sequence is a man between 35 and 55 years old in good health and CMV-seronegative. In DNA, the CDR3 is TGTGCCAGCAGGGGGACTAGCGGCTACAATGAGCAGTTCTTC. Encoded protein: CASRGTSGYNEQFF.